Shown below are 25 T cell receptor beta chains from a single sample sequenced in a study of PD-1 blockade in mismatch repair-deficient tumors. This table comes from immunoSEQ multiplex PCR, and its TCRdb copy is limited to in-frame clones, with some not included. The top ten hold approximately 22% of the sample, which has approximately 40,000 clones, roughly three quarters seen once. The specimen comprised peripheral blood, sampled 4 weeks after starting pembrolizumab. These receptors originate from an adult with mismatch repair-deficient cancer.

This clone is medium-sized by share. This chain connects TRBV23-1 to TRBJ2-1; either TRBD1 or TRBD2 may supply D (6 bases each). TRBV23-1 is treated as an ORF (open reading frame) with a function not yet certain. CDR3 length equals 16 residues. V was cut by 0 bases and J by 2 bases, with 11 bases left in between. CDR3 protein: CASSQSGGHPYNEQFF. DNA of the CDR3: TGCGCCAGCAGTCAATCGGGGGGACACCCCTACAATGAGCAGTTCTTC.

The V call is TRBV5-4, the J call TRBJ2-7; 7 nucleotides match TRBD1. With V trimmed by 0 bases and J by 3 bases, 3 bases remained unmatched. Per the germline V gene, CDR1 is SGHNT and CDR2 is YYREEE (reference sequence). The CDR3 is 14 residues long. The CDR3 DNA sequence: TGTGCCAGCAGCTTGGGGGACAGCCTCTACGAGCAGTACTTC. Residues: CASSLGDSLYEQYF.

The chain couples TRBV18 to TRBJ2-7, with 10 bases fitting TRBD1. Germline loops: CDR1 KGHSH, CDR2 LQKENI. V lost 5 bases to trimming and J lost 2 bases; unmatched junction nucleotides: 21. The CDR3 runs 20 residues. The DNA for the CDR3 is TGTGCCAGCTCAACCCGAATTGGGACAGGGGCCGCGGGGGGAACCTACGAGCAGTACTTC. Amino acids: CASSTRIGTGAAGGTYEQYF.

The chain recombines TRBV6-4 with TRBJ2-2; tentative D call: TRBD1 (6 bases). CDR3 length: 14 residues. The V gene lost 5 bases and the J gene lost 3 bases, with 10 bases spanning the gap. The germline V gene has CDR1 MRHNA and CDR2 SNTAGT. CDR3 sequence (DNA): TGTGCCAGCAGTAGGAAGGGGGACACCGGGGAGCTGTTTTTT. This gives the protein CASSRKGDTGELFF.

The genes are TRBV28 and TRBJ2-3, with 9 bases aligning to TRBD2. The CDR3 runs to 18 residues. Germline CDR1 MDHEN, CDR2 SYDVKM. After removal of 4 bases from V and 3 bases from J, the junction contained 14 bases not matched to a gene. The CDR3 DNA follows: TGTGCCAGCAGTTCCCCTTTACTTAGCGGGAGTTGGACAGATACGCAGTATTTT. Translated: CASSSPLLSGSWTDTQYF. The complete variable domain, with remaining parts taken from reference TRBV28 and TRBJ2-3, reads DVKVTQSSRYLVKRTGEKVFLECVQDMDHENMFWYRQDPGLGLRLIYFSYDVKMKEKGDIPEGYSVSREKKERFSLILESASTNQTSMYLCASSSPLLSGSWTDTQYFGPGTRLTVL.

With respect to this clone: A read error may account for a junction end that differs from germline. The rearrangement links TRBV5-6 to TRBJ2-1; TRBD2 matches at 13 bases. CDR3 length equals 14 residues. CDR1 and CDR2 (germline): SGHDT, YYEEEE. DNA of the CDR3: TGTGCCAGCAGCTTGGGACTAGCGGGAGGCGAGCGGGTCTTC. Residues: CASSLGLAGGERVF.

The chain uses TRBV5-1 and TRBJ2-3; 14 nucleotides match TRBD2. Germline loops: CDR1 SGHRS, CDR2 YFSETQ. This CDR3 is 17 amino acids long. V lost 4 bases and J lost 5; bases outside the gene matches: 9. The CDR3 loop is CASSTPGTSGSIDTQYF. For the CDR3, the DNA is TGCGCCAGCAGCACCCCCGGGACTAGCGGGAGTATAGATACGCAGTATTTT.

This clone turned up a few times. The gene calls are TRBV5-1 and TRBJ2-1; TRBD2 matches 13 bases. The J segment lost 4 bases and the V segment lost 6 bases, leaving 7 bases of the junction unmatched. Germline-derived CDR1 and CDR2 are SGHRS and YFSETQ. The CDR3 contains 16 residues. CDR3 residues: CASKGLAGDGYNEQFF. As DNA, the CDR3 is TGCGCCAGCAAAGGACTAGCGGGAGACGGGTACAATGAGCAGTTCTTC.

This clone has just one count. V usage is TRBV14 and J usage is TRBJ2-1; no reliable D call. CDR3 size: 15 residues. Germline CDR1 and CDR2: SGHDN and FVKESK. V was shortened by 1 base and J by 8 bases, with 15 bases between the two germline ends. The CDR3 reads CASSQGWALPHEQFF. The CDR3 DNA follows: TGTGCCAGCAGCCAAGGGTGGGCATTACCACATGAGCAGTTCTTC.

The chain carries TRBV28 and TRBJ2-7, with 9 bases fitting TRBD1. The CDR3 runs to 15 residues. The V gene end was trimmed by 2 bases and the J gene end by 6 bases; junction bases not matched to a gene: 8. The germline gives CDR1 MDHEN, CDR2 SYDVKM. CDR3 DNA sequence: TGTGCCAGCAGTTTAGGGGGACAGGGAGTGTTCGAGCAGTACTTC. It encodes CASSLGGQGVFEQYF.

The chain is built from TRBV5-6 and TRBJ2-4; 10 bases match TRBD2. Germline V lookup: CDR1 SGHDT, CDR2 YYEEEE. V was clipped by 4 bases and J by 4 bases; unmatched bases: 5. The CDR3 is 15 amino acids. For the CDR3, the DNA is TGTGCCAGCAGCCTCCTAGCGGGGGCTAAAAACATTCAGTACTTC. It codes for CASSLLAGAKNIQYF.

This chain connects TRBV6-1 to TRBJ2-3; TRBD1 agrees at 8 bases. CDR1 and CDR2 (germline): MNHNS, SASEGT. This CDR3 has 15 amino acids. V trimming: 10 bases; J trimming: 1 base; junction bases outside the gene matches: 10. The CDR3 reads CATTPDRGRTDTQYF. CDR3 DNA sequence: TGTGCCACCACCCCAGACAGGGGTCGCACAGATACGCAGTATTTT.

The chain carries TRBV15 and TRBJ2-1; D perhaps matches TRBD2 (5 bases). The germline V gene encodes CDR1 LNHNV and CDR2 YYDKDF (reference sequence). This CDR3 has 16 residues. V was shortened by 6 bases and J by 0 bases, with 15 bases between the two germline ends. CDR3 amino acids: CATSTSFRSSYNEQFF. DNA for the CDR3: TGTGCCACCAGTACTAGTTTTAGAAGCTCCTACAATGAGCAGTTCTTC.

This clone appeared many times. The V gene is TRBV2, the J gene TRBJ2-7; D unresolved. This CDR3 has 13 residues. V lost 2 bases to trimming and J lost 3 bases, with 8 bases between them. Germline assignment: CDR1 SNHLY and CDR2 FYNNEI. CDR3 residues: CASSEPFLYEQYF. CDR3 DNA: TGTGCCAGCAGTGAACCGTTCCTCTACGAGCAGTACTTC.

This chain uses TRBV7-9 with TRBJ2-5; no clear D. This CDR3 comprises 15 residues. V was shortened by 1 base and J by 2 bases, with 11 bases between the two germline ends. Germline CDR1 reads SEHNR; CDR2 reads FQNEAQ (reference sequence). DNA for the CDR3: TGTGCCAGCAGCTTAGGGCCGGATTCACAAGAGACCCAGTACTTC. Translation gives CASSLGPDSQETQYF.

The gene calls are TRBV2 and TRBJ2-6, with D uncertain. The length of the CDR3 is 14 residues. Germline V lookup: CDR1 SNHLY, CDR2 FYNNEI. The germline V and J ends were trimmed by 7 bases and 1 base, with 8 bases remaining between them. Written as DNA, the CDR3 is TGTGCCAGCACATCCGAGTCTGGGGCCAACGTCCTGACTTTC. Translation: CASTSESGANVLTF.

The gene calls are TRBV11-2 and TRBJ1-5, with 7 bases aligning to TRBD1. The V gene end was trimmed by 1 base and the J gene end by 5 bases; junction bases not matched to a gene: 14. CDR1 and CDR2 (germline): SGHAT, FQNNGV. CDR3 length: 18 residues. The CDR3 reads CASSLGYYGGTADQPQHF. The CDR3 DNA is TGTGCCAGCAGCTTAGGTTATTATGGAGGGACAGCCGATCAGCCCCAGCATTTT.

The chain uses TRBV5-1 and TRBJ2-4, with a tentative D call TRBD2 (5 bases). Germline lookup yields CDR1 SGHRS and CDR2 YFSETQ. Trimming pared 5 bases from V and 6 bases from J, leaving 18 bases between. The CDR3 covers 15 residues. CDR3 in DNA: TGCGCCAGCAGAGTTGGACTGCCACTGTTAAACATTCAGTACTTC. Translated: CASRVGLPLLNIQYF.

J is TRBJ2-7 and V is TRBV29-1, with D possibly TRBD1 on 6 matching bases. CDR3 length: 13 amino acids. Germline V gives CDR1 SQVTM, CDR2 ANQGSEA. Between the trimmed V and J ends, which lost 4 bases and 3 bases, there was a span of 13 bases. The CDR3 spells CSVADGRGYEQYF. The CDR3 coding sequence is TGCAGCGTTGCCGATGGCAGGGGCTACGAGCAGTACTTC.

The chain employs TRBV30 and TRBJ2-7; D gene uncertain. V lost 3 bases, J lost 4 bases, and 19 bases lay in between. Germline V gene lookup returns CDR1 GTSNPN and CDR2 SVGIG (reference sequence). CDR3 length equals 15 residues. CDR3: CAWSSQAIPKYEQYF. DNA for the CDR3: TGTGCCTGGAGCTCCCAGGCGATCCCGAAATACGAGCAGTACTTC.

The chain has TRBV30 and TRBJ2-2; the match to TRBD2 covers 9 bases. CDR1 GTSNPN and CDR2 SVGIG come from the germline V gene (reference sequence). V lost 6 bases, J lost 5 bases, and 13 bases stayed unmatched. The CDR3 has 16 amino acids. CDR3 loop: CACSPKSSGKTGELFF. CDR3 nucleotide sequence: TGTGCCTGCTCCCCGAAATCTAGCGGGAAAACCGGGGAGCTGTTTTTT.

The chain uses TRBV4-2 and TRBJ2-5, with a weak D call TRBD1 (6 bases). The V end lost 0 bases, the J end lost 4 bases, and 9 bases lay between the germline ends. Germline V gives CDR1 LGHNA, CDR2 YNFKEQ. This CDR3 is 14 amino acids long. This CDR3 is CASSQDSRGETQYF. In nucleotides, the CDR3 is TGTGCCAGCAGCCAAGATTCCAGGGGAGAGACCCAGTACTTC.

The table lists this clone with a few counts. This chain uses TRBV5-4 with TRBJ1-2; 12 nucleotides agree with TRBD1. The CDR3 covers 15 residues. J gave up 6 bases and V 2 bases, and 5 bases lay outside the gene matches. Germline values: CDR1 SGHNT, CDR2 YYREEE (reference sequence). CDR3 sequence reads: CASSLPGQGAHGYTF. The CDR3 region has the DNA TGTGCCAGCAGCTTACCGGGACAGGGGGCGCATGGCTACACCTTC.

This chain uses TRBV14 with TRBJ2-7; 8 nucleotides align to TRBD2. CDR3 size: 16 residues. The V segment lost 4 bases and the J segment 1 base; nucleotides outside the gene matches: 9. Germline lookup yields CDR1 SGHDN and CDR2 FVKESK. The CDR3 DNA is TGTGCCAGCAGCCCCTTAAGCGGGAGAGGGTCCTACGAGCAGTACTTC. This gives the protein CASSPLSGRGSYEQYF.

The chain employs TRBV7-8 and TRBJ2-3, with 7 bases that match TRBD1. Trimming took 5 bases from V and 3 from J; bases not matched to a gene: 8. CDR1 and CDR2 from the germline V gene are SGHVS and FQNEAQ. The CDR3 runs 15 residues. Here the CDR3 reads CASSPIQGLTDTQYF. For the CDR3, the DNA is TGTGCCAGCAGCCCTATACAGGGGTTGACAGATACGCAGTATTTT.